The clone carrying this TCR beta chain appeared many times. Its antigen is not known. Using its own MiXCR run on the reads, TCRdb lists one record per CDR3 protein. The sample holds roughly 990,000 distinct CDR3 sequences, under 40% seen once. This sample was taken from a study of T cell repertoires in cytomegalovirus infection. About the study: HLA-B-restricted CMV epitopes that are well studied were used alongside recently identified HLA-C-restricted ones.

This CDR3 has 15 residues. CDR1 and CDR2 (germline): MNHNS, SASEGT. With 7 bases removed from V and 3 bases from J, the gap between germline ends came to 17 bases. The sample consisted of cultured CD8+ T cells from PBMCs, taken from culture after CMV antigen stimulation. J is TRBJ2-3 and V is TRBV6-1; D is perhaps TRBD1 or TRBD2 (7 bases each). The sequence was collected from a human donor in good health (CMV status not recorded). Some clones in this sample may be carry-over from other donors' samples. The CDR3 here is CASKTPGGVTDTQYF. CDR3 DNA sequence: TGTGCCAGCAAGACCCCAGGGGGGGTGACAGATACGCAGTATTTT.